This TCR beta chain came from a study of identical twins. TCRdb passed the 5' RACE reads through MiXCR, listing each CDR3 protein once. The sample has about 210,000 distinct CDR3 sequences; roughly 10% are singletons. There are many counts of this clonotype. Its antigen remains unknown. Study-wide results and caveats: Zero-insertion analyses might be partly confounded by invariant T cells like MAIT and iNKT. The abundant beta clonotypes from cord blood had fewer insertions, and memory repertoires had none of this.

The germline CDR1 and CDR2 sequences are MGHDK and SYGVNS. V was pared by 4 bases and J by 2 bases, with 16 bases between. The CDR3 has 16 amino acids. The TCR comes from a young woman in good health. The chain links TRBV25-1 to TRBJ2-3, with D uncertain. The material sequenced was memory (CD45RO+) T cells sorted from blood. The CDR3 sequence: CASSGTPPATTDTQYF. The CDR3 bases are TGTGCCAGCAGTGGGACCCCTCCCGCAACCACAGATACGCAGTATTTT.